The 18 T cell receptor beta chains below were found in one sample sequenced in a study of T-cell reconstitution after alpha-beta-depleted transplantation in children. Construction of the TCRbeta library involved unique molecular identifiers. Using its own MiXCR run on the PCR reads, TCRdb lists one record per CDR3 protein. This sample has 700,000 to 950,000 distinct CDR3 sequences, with 16% found just once. The sample here was PBMCs, mostly from graft donor cells, taken 360 days after TCRalphabeta/CD19-depleted stem cell transplant. These receptors were collected from a male patient between 10 and 17 years old who had a stem cell transplant for acute lymphoblastic leukemia, so the T cells may come from the graft donor.

The chain combines TRBV7-3 with TRBJ2-5, with D possibly matching TRBD2 (5 bases). The V end lost 5 bases, the J end lost 8 bases, and 15 bases lay between the germline ends. The CDR3 is 13 amino acids. CDR1 SGHTA and CDR2 FQGTGA come from the germline V gene. CDR3 sequence reads: CASSPRVDETQYF. The CDR3 bases are TGTGCCAGCAGCCCGAGGGTAGACGAAACCCAGTACTTC.

The V call is TRBV5-4, the J call TRBJ1-2; 9 bases agree with TRBD1. The CDR3 spans 18 residues. Germline loops: CDR1 SGHNT, CDR2 YYREEE (reference sequence). The junction had 17 bases not matched to a gene; V was cut back by 6 bases and J by 2 bases. Here the CDR3 DNA reads TGTGCCAGCACAGGTTCCCGGGACAGGGTTAACACAAACTATGGCTACACCTTC. Translation: CASTGSRDRVNTNYGYTF.

This clonotype was seen more than once but under ten times. V is TRBV5-1 and J is TRBJ2-1; the D gene is possibly TRBD2 (7 bases). Trimming took 3 bases from V and 5 from J, leaving 27 bases between them. The length of the CDR3 is 19 residues. Per the germline V gene, CDR1 is SGHRS and CDR2 is YFSETQ. The CDR3 spells CASSWEGVILFIEDNEQFF. The CDR3 DNA reads as TGCGCCAGCAGCTGGGAGGGGGTCATACTCTTCATCGAGGACAATGAGCAGTTCTTC.

Concerning this clonotype itself: The CDR3 does not close with the conserved phenylalanine or tryptophan, likely indicating a read error. Because the CDR3's place on the DNA is in doubt, the DNA is left out and the CDR3 is given as listed by TCRdb. J is TRBJ2-5 and V is TRBV6-6; the table names TRBD2, a call not compared with the DNA. The CDR3 is made up of 11 amino acids, end residues included. CDR1 MNHNY and CDR2 SVGAGI come from the germline V gene (reference sequence). The CDR3 region is CASSYLPGPEE.

The sample holds many counts of this clonotype. This rearrangement joins TRBV12-3 or TRBV12-4 to TRBJ1-2, with D unclear. CDR3 length equals 12 residues. V lost 6 bases and J lost 4, with 9 bases in between. This CDR3 reads CASSRRIYGYTF. The CDR3 coding sequence is TGTGCCAGCAGCAGACGGATCTATGGCTACACCTTC.

This clonotype was observed a handful of times. V usage is TRBV6-2 or TRBV6-3 and J usage is TRBJ2-7, with 9 bases matching TRBD2. The germline V gene encodes CDR1 MNHEY and CDR2 SVGEGT. The CDR3 runs to 14 residues. The trim removed 7 bases at V and 5 bases at J, leaving 9 bases unmatched. CDR3 DNA: TGTGCCAGCACCTATATAGCGGGAGTTAACGAGCAGTACTTC. It is translated as CASTYIAGVNEQYF.

This clonotype has only a few counts. CDR3 amino acids: CASSQLAGGLEQFF. In DNA, the CDR3 is TGTGCCAGCAGTCAACTAGCGGGAGGGCTTGAGCAGTTCTTC. V gene TRBV6-4 combines with J gene TRBJ2-1, with 13 nucleotides matching TRBD2. Germline loops: CDR1 MRHNA, CDR2 SNTAGT. CDR3 length: 14 residues. Germline trimming cut 5 bases from V and 9 bases from J; bases unmatched to any gene: 4.

V usage is TRBV27 and J usage is TRBJ2-7; D call uncertain. CDR1 MNHEY and CDR2 SMNVEV come from the germline V gene (reference sequence). Trimming pared 5 bases from V and 2 bases from J, leaving 10 bases between. CDR3 size: 13 residues. CDR3 in amino acids: CASSPRRAYEQYF. In DNA form, the CDR3 reads TGTGCCAGCAGTCCCCGGCGAGCCTACGAGCAGTACTTC.

This clonotype was counted many times. The chain has TRBV12-3 or TRBV12-4 and TRBJ2-7; TRBD2 aligns across 12 bases. The CDR3 is 19 amino acids. The V gene end was trimmed by 3 bases and the J gene end by 1 base; junction bases not matched to a gene: 13. DNA for the CDR3: TGTGCCAGCAGTTTCCTCCCTGTGACTAGCGGGAGTTTTTCCTACGAGCAGTACTTC. Translated: CASSFLPVTSGSFSYEQYF.

The chain has TRBV5-1 and TRBJ2-7; perhaps TRBD2 as D (6 bases). The CDR3 contains 13 residues. V dropped 0 bases and J dropped 11 bases, with 15 bases sitting between them. Germline values: CDR1 SGHRS, CDR2 YFSETQ. Written as DNA, the CDR3 is TGCGCCAGCAGCTTGGGGGGACTTGAACGGGAGTACTTC. This gives the protein CASSLGGLEREYF.

The CDR3 is CASSQEFLQTRTGELFF. The CDR3, as DNA: TGTGCCAGCAGCCAAGAATTTTTACAGACGAGGACCGGGGAGCTGTTTTTT. The V call is TRBV3-1, the J call TRBJ2-2, with unresolved D. The germline V and J ends were trimmed by 0 bases and 5 bases, with 16 bases remaining between them. CDR1 LGHDT and CDR2 YNNKEL come from the germline V gene (reference sequence). The CDR3 totals 17 residues.

The CDR3 protein is CASSARDRKYEQYF. The DNA of the CDR3 is TGCGCCAGCAGCGCCCGGGACCGCAAGTACGAGCAGTACTTC. The chain couples TRBV5-1 to TRBJ2-7; perhaps D is TRBD1 or TRBD2 (5 bases each). V lost 4 bases to trimming and J lost 4 bases, with 15 bases between them. Germline values: CDR1 SGHRS, CDR2 YFSETQ. The CDR3 totals 14 residues.

A few counts support this clonotype. V is TRBV9 and J is TRBJ2-1, with 7 bases lining up with TRBD2. V gave up 0 bases and J gave up 0 bases; unmatched junction bases: 3. Germline V gives CDR1 SGDLS, CDR2 YYNGEE. The CDR3 spans 16 residues. CDR3 residues: CASSVVGGSSYNEQFF. The CDR3 region has the DNA TGTGCCAGCAGCGTAGTCGGGGGGAGCTCCTACAATGAGCAGTTCTTC. The entire variable domain, with the rest obtained from reference TRBV9 and TRBJ2-1, is as follows: DSGVTQTPKHLITATGQRVTLRCSPRSGDLSVYWYQQSLDQGLQFLIQYYNGEERAKGNILERFSAQQFPDLHSELNLSSLELGDSALYFCASSVVGGSSYNEQFFGPGTRLTVL.

In its sample, this clonotype was seen many times. J is TRBJ1-1 and V is TRBV6-5; no firm D call. The CDR3 has 14 residues. Germline CDR1 is MNHEY and CDR2 is SVGAGI. Trimming cost V 5 bases and J 4 bases, with 14 bases left between them. CDR3 nucleotide sequence: TGTGCCAGCAGTCCCGGTACACGGAGCACTGAAGCTTTCTTT. Protein product: CASSPGTRSTEAFF.

This clonotype was counted at least ten times. This chain links TRBV20-1 with TRBJ1-1, with a possible D match to TRBD1 (5 bases). Deletions cut 3 bases from V and 5 bases from J, with 19 bases between. CDR3 length: 15 residues. In germline, CDR1 is DFQATT, CDR2 SNEGSKA (reference sequence). DNA of the CDR3: TGCAGTGCTAGCCCACGGTGGTGGCGGGGGACTGAAGCTTTCTTT. It yields the protein CSASPRWWRGTEAFF.

This clonotype was seen a handful of times. The gene calls are TRBV12-3 or TRBV12-4 and TRBJ2-7, with D maybe TRBD1 (5 bases). This CDR3 region has 14 residues. V lost 0 bases, J lost 3 bases, and 9 bases lay in between. The CDR3 reads CASSLAGHYYEQYF. CDR3 bases: TGTGCCAGCAGTTTAGCAGGACACTACTACGAGCAGTACTTC.

The chain recombines TRBV12-3 or TRBV12-4 with TRBJ1-6; maybe TRBD1 (5 bases). Trimming cost V 3 bases and J 15 bases, with 9 bases left between them. The CDR3 totals 11 residues. CDR3: CASSLGRSLHF. CDR3 bases: TGTGCCAGCAGTTTGGGACGTAGCCTCCACTTT.

This chain connects TRBV11-2 to TRBJ2-7; 13 bases map to TRBD2. Germline V gives CDR1 SGHAT, CDR2 FQNNGV. This CDR3 has 17 amino acids. The J segment lost 0 bases and the V segment lost 4 bases, leaving 6 bases of the junction unmatched. CDR3 nucleotides: TGTGCCAGCAGCTCGGGACTAGCGGGAACCAGCTCCTACGAGCAGTACTTC. It yields the protein CASSSGLAGTSSYEQYF.